This TCR beta chain originates from a study of blood T cell repertoires in COVID-19. Study in general: Acute and convalescent COVID-19 specimens originated in the United States, Italy and Spain.

Method: immunoSEQ multiplex PCR; TCRdb's copy keeps in-frame clones and lacks some. The repertoire has under 250,000 clones, 83% of them found once; the top ten carry 4.8%. On this clone: The junction departs from germline at one end; a sequencing error may be responsible.

In terms of age and location, participants ranged from roughly 18 to 90 years and lived in about two dozen US areas. Exposed participants encountered a COVID-19 case during the 2 weeks preceding study entry. Per germline, CDR1 LGHDT and CDR2 YNNKEL (reference sequence). There are 14 residues in the CDR3. The specimen was PBMCs or T cells enriched from blood (not recorded which). The J gene is TRBJ1-5, the V gene TRBV3-1 (or the pseudogene TRBV3-2), with TRBD1 matching over 9 bases. The TCR was taken from a woman between 45 and 60 years old who had been exposed to COVID-19. The DNA of the CDR3 is TGTGCCAGCAGCCAAGGACCGGGACAGGGTTCAAGGGCATTT. Translating it yields CASSQGPGQGSRAF.